One sample yielded the 4 T cell receptor beta chains listed below, sequenced in a study of blood T cell repertoires in COVID-19. Sequenced by immunoSEQ multiplex PCR; TCRdb stores in-frame clones only, minus some. This sample has around 190,000 clones; about 90% occur once, and the top ten carry around 20%. The sample taken for sequencing was peripheral blood. All receptors derive from a man between 65 and 80 years old with active or convalescent COVID-19.

This clone was detected a few times. The chain joins TRBV20-1 to TRBJ2-7, with D possibly matching TRBD2 (6 bases). The CDR3 spans 14 residues. Trimming removed 3 bases from V and 0 bases from J, with 12 bases in between. Germline loops: CDR1 DFQATT, CDR2 SNEGSKA (reference sequence). Here the CDR3 DNA reads TGCAGTGCTAGTGCGGGGTCGAGCTCCTACGAGCAGTACTTC. This encodes CSASAGSSSYEQYF.

This rearrangement joins TRBV5-1 to TRBJ2-2; 9 bases are shared with TRBD1. CDR3 length: 18 residues. Germline V CDR1 and CDR2: SGHRS, YFSETQ. V lost 5 bases, J lost 5 bases, and 16 bases stayed unmatched. The CDR3 is CASSLSPHGTGKTGELFF. The CDR3 region has the DNA TGCGCCAGCAGTTTATCCCCCCATGGGACAGGGAAAACCGGGGAGCTGTTTTTT.

The V and J genes are TRBV5-1 and TRBJ1-1, with 8 bases fitting TRBD1. The germline CDR1 and CDR2 sequences are SGHRS and YFSETQ. This CDR3 region has 14 residues. J was trimmed by 1 base and V by 4 bases; bases with no gene match: 3. Here the CDR3 DNA reads TGCGCCAGCAGCGGAGGGACAGGGAACACTGAAGCTTTCTTT. It specifies CASSGGTGNTEAFF. Full variable domain (missing parts from reference TRBV5-1 and TRBJ1-1): KAGVTQTPRYLIKTRGQQVTLSCSPISGHRSVSWYQQTPGQGLQFLFEYFSETQRNKGNFPGRFSGRQFSNSRSEMNVSTLELGDSALYLCASSGGTGNTEAFFGQGTRLTVV.

The chain joins TRBV6-5 to TRBJ1-3; D is ambiguous. Germline V CDR1 and CDR2: MNHEY, SVGAGI. V was cut by 6 bases and J by 4 bases, with 16 bases left in between. This CDR3 has 15 amino acids. The CDR3 nucleotides read TGTGCCAGCAGGTCGCAGGTATCGGGAGGAAACACCATATATTTT. As protein: CASRSQVSGGNTIYF.